The T cell receptor beta chain described here comes from a study of blood T cell repertoires in COVID-19. Study-level information: In each case, the material was cDNA or gDNA derived from T cells, B-cell-depleted T cells, or PBMCs.

The CDR3 is 16 residues long. CDR1 is MNHEY and CDR2 is SVGEGT in the germline V gene. Unmatched junction bases numbered 9, after V lost 6 bases and J lost 2 bases. Authors' analysis steps: The authors estimated nucleated cell counts from reference gene primer amplification. The table came from immunoSEQ multiplex PCR; TCRdb's copy has only in-frame clones and leaves some out. D and trimming were read from the DNA, whereas the V and J calls and clone size are those reported in that table. The data show some 670,000 clones, over 80% seen once. The TCR was taken from a woman aged 18-29 years with acute or convalescent COVID-19. This chain joins TRBV6-2 or TRBV6-3 and TRBJ2-3, with 9 bases lining up with TRBD2. Sequenced sample: peripheral blood. Here the CDR3 reads CASSDPSGGTTDTQYF. In DNA form, the CDR3 reads TGTGCCAGCAGCGATCCAAGCGGGGGGACCACAGATACGCAGTATTTT.